This is a list of T cell receptor beta chains from one sample in a study of T cell responses to AZD1222 COVID-19 vaccine. Sequenced by immunoSEQ multiplex PCR; TCRdb stores in-frame clones only, minus some. Of about 53,000 clones in the sample, 70% to 85% were seen once. The source material was peripheral blood, sampled on day 0 of AZD1222 vaccination. The receptors derive from an adult in good health. Both conserved end residues are part of each CDR3. The D gene is left open where the match is weak. Clone size is given for some rows only: seen once, a few or many times, or a class if the clone is expanded.

>.|TRBV19|.|TRBJ2-3
CASSIRRADTQYF
TGTGCCAGTAGTATCAGGAGGGCAGATACGCAGTATTTT
>.|TRBV5-1|.|TRBJ1-3
CASSLVTDSGNTIYF
TGCGCCAGCAGCTTGGTAACAGACTCTGGAAACACCATATATTTT
>few|TRBV19|.|TRBJ1-2
CASSLGGPPRSFYGYTF
TGTGCCAGTAGTTTGGGGGGGCCACCGAGAAGCTTCTATGGCTACACCTTC
>.|TRBV6-6|.|TRBJ2-3
CASSQSDTQYF
TGTGCCAGCAGCCAAAGCGATACGCAGTATTTT
>.|TRBV5-1|.|TRBJ2-5
CASSFQETQYF
TGCGCCAGCAGCTTCCAAGAGACCCAGTACTTC
>.|TRBV7-8|.|TRBJ2-5
CASSREAQETQYF
TGTGCCAGCAGCCGCGAGGCCCAAGAGACCCAGTACTTC
>once|TRBV29-1|TRBD1|TRBJ1-1
CSVEDQGQGEAFF
TGCAGCGTTGAAGATCAGGGACAGGGTGAAGCTTTCTTT
>few|TRBV7-2|TRBD1|TRBJ1-2
CASSLQGAPNYGYTF
TGTGCCAGCAGCTTACAGGGGGCTCCCAACTATGGCTACACCTTC
>.|TRBV15|.|TRBJ1-1
CATSRDAGVTAFF
TGTGCCACCAGCAGAGATGCCGGAGTCACAGCTTTCTTT
>.|TRBV9|.|TRBJ2-7
CASSALFRGEQYF
TGTGCCAGCAGCGCCCTCTTCCGGGGGGAGCAGTACTTC
>once|TRBV2|.|TRBJ1-4
CASSEGWSRGNEKLFF
TGTGCCAGCAGTGAAGGGTGGAGCAGGGGAAATGAAAAACTGTTTTTT
>.|TRBV19|.|TRBJ1-5
CASSLWRSNQPQHF
TGTGCCAGTAGTCTGTGGCGGAGCAATCAGCCCCAGCATTTT
>.|TRBV10-3|.|TRBJ2-1
CAISESGFSYNEQFF
TGTGCCATCAGTGAGTCGGGATTCTCCTACAATGAGCAGTTCTTC
>.|TRBV28|.|TRBJ2-1
CASRTRREQFF
TGTGCCAGCAGGACTAGGCGGGAGCAGTTCTTC
>.|TRBV15|.|TRBJ2-4
CATSRDRAAAIQYF
TGTGCCACCAGCAGAGATCGGGCCGCGGCTATTCAGTACTTC
>.|TRBV19|.|TRBJ2-7
CASSIGNVLFRSEQYF
TGTGCCAGTAGTATAGGTAATGTTCTTTTTCGCTCCGAGCAGTACTTC
>once|TRBV27|TRBD1|TRBJ1-1
CASSLWTGGTEAFF
TGTGCCAGCAGTCTCTGGACAGGGGGGACTGAAGCTTTCTTT
>.|TRBV18|.|TRBJ1-2
CASSPLPGGGDGYTF
TGTGCCAGCTCACCATTACCGGGGGGGGGCGATGGCTACACCTTC
>.|TRBV18|.|TRBJ1-1
CASSVEGFTEAFF
TGTGCCAGCTCAGTAGAGGGGTTCACTGAAGCTTTCTTT
>once|TRBV6-5|.|TRBJ2-3
CASSYSPGEIDDTQYF
TGTGCCAGCAGTTACTCGCCAGGCGAGATTGACGATACGCAGTATTTT
>medium-sized|TRBV3-1/TRBV3-2|.|TRBJ1-3
CASSQEVGGNTIYF
TGTGCCAGCAGCCAAGAGGTCGGCGGAAACACCATATATTTT
>many|TRBV7-9|.|TRBJ2-5
CASSPTSSSSQETQYF
TGTGCCAGCAGCCCCACAAGTTCTAGCTCCCAAGAGACCCAGTACTTC
>.|TRBV7-2|.|TRBJ1-4
CASSLWGATNEKLFF
TGTGCCAGCAGCTTATGGGGGGCAACTAATGAAAAACTGTTTTTT
>.|TRBV15|.|TRBJ2-3
CATSRGTEASTDTQYF
TGTGCCACCAGCAGGGGGACGGAAGCTAGCACAGATACGCAGTATTTT
>.|TRBV9|.|TRBJ2-3
CASSFPSTDTQYF
TGTGCCAGCAGCTTTCCTAGCACAGATACGCAGTATTTT
>.|TRBV4-2|.|TRBJ1-6
CASSQDRDYNSPLHF
TGTGCCAGCAGCCAAGACCGGGACTATAATTCACCCCTCCACTTT
>once|TRBV25-1|.|TRBJ2-2
CASSGLPRELFF
TGTGCCAGCAGTGGACTACCCCGGGAGCTGTTTTTT
>.|TRBV3-1/TRBV3-2|TRBD2|TRBJ2-3
CASSQEKDGAGDVDTQYF
TGTGCCAGCAGCCAAGAAAAGGACGGAGCGGGAGACGTAGATACGCAGTATTTT
>once|TRBV7-2|TRBD2|TRBJ2-3
CASSPGLAGGTDTQYF
TGTGCCAGCAGCCCCGGACTAGCGGGAGGTACAGATACGCAGTATTTT
>few|TRBV28|.|TRBJ1-1
CASSLTLNTEAFF
TGTGCCAGCAGTTTGACATTGAACACTGAAGCTTTCTTT
>.|TRBV15|TRBD1|TRBJ2-7
CATSSPGQGAYEQYF
TGTGCCACCAGCAGCCCGGGACAGGGGGCCTACGAGCAGTACTTC
>.|TRBV5-4|.|TRBJ1-2
CASKDSNYGYTF
TGTGCCAGCAAGGACAGTAACTATGGCTACACCTTC
>.|TRBV2|.|TRBJ1-2
CASTLDGRGNTF
TGTGCCAGCACCCTGGACGGTCGCGGAAACACCTTC
>.|TRBV11-3|.|TRBJ2-5
CASSLQVRETQYF
TGTGCCAGCAGCTTGCAGGTGAGGGAGACCCAGTACTTC
>.|TRBV6-5|.|TRBJ2-7
CATGSGGTGGDEQYF
TGTGCCACGGGGAGCGGAGGGACTGGGGGCGACGAGCAGTACTTC
>.|TRBV4-1|TRBD2|TRBJ2-7
CASSQDWASGMYEQYF
TGCGCCAGCAGCCAAGATTGGGCTAGCGGAATGTACGAGCAGTACTTC
>.|TRBV5-4|.|TRBJ2-7
CASSIGGPFVGEQYF
TGTGCCAGCAGCATCGGAGGGCCGTTTGTGGGGGAGCAGTACTTC
>.|TRBV25-1|.|TRBJ2-7
CASSDSPQINEQYF
TGTGCCAGCAGTGATTCTCCCCAAATCAACGAGCAGTACTTC
>.|TRBV28|TRBD1|TRBJ1-5
CAIQKGGVQPQHF
TGTGCCATCCAGAAAGGGGGCGTGCAGCCCCAGCATTTT
>.|TRBV4-1|.|TRBJ1-1
CASSQASGGMNTEAFF
TGCGCCAGCAGCCAAGCGAGCGGTGGCATGAACACTGAAGCTTTCTTT
>.|TRBV6-1|TRBD1|TRBJ2-1
CASSETGGPGLYNEQFF
TGTGCCAGCAGTGAAACAGGGGGCCCGGGACTTTACAATGAGCAGTTCTTC
>.|TRBV28|TRBD1|TRBJ1-5
CATDREVQPQHF
TGTGCCACCGACAGGGAGGTTCAGCCCCAGCATTTT
>few|TRBV4-2|TRBD1|TRBJ1-1
CASSRRGGNTEAFF
TGTGCCAGCAGCCGCAGGGGGGGGAACACTGAAGCTTTCTTT
>.|TRBV29-1|.|TRBJ1-1
CSVETGTDTEAFF
TGCAGCGTTGAAACGGGGACGGACACTGAAGCTTTCTTT
>.|TRBV7-8|.|TRBJ2-7
CASSLDATSSYEQYF
TGTGCCAGCAGCTTAGACGCCACCAGCTCCTACGAGCAGTACTTC
>once|TRBV6-5|.|TRBJ2-2
CASSYSPTGNTGELFF
TGTGCCAGCAGTTACTCCCCGACAGGGAACACCGGGGAGCTGTTTTTT
>few|TRBV28|.|TRBJ1-1
CGTFLNTEAFF
TGTGGGACATTTTTGAACACTGAAGCTTTCTTT
>.|TRBV18|.|TRBJ1-2
CASSPGSRHYGYTF
TGTGCCAGCTCACCTGGATCACGGCACTATGGCTACACCTTC
>.|TRBV6-6|TRBD1|TRBJ1-5
CASGGGLVQPQHF
TGTGCCAGCGGAGGGGGCCTAGTTCAGCCCCAGCATTTT
>once|TRBV11-3|TRBD1|TRBJ2-7
CASGGTGGEQYF
TGTGCCAGCGGAGGGACAGGGGGCGAGCAGTACTTC
>.|TRBV7-6|.|TRBJ1-2
CASSPPGGDPGDF
TGTGCCAGCAGCCCACCGGGCGGCGACCCCGGTGATTTC
>.|TRBV27|.|TRBJ1-1
CASRAQGGGAEAFF
TGTGCCAGCAGGGCCCAAGGGGGGGGAGCTGAAGCTTTCTTT
>.|TRBV11-3|.|TRBJ2-1
CASSLDPQPYNEQFF
TGTGCCAGCAGCTTAGATCCGCAGCCCTACAATGAGCAGTTCTTC